This TCR beta chain came from a study of blood T cell repertoires in COVID-19. Study as a whole: Sample material is recorded as cDNA or gDNA derived from T cells, B-cell-depleted T cells, or PBMCs.

The CDR3 covers 16 residues. V was cut by 5 bases and J by 4 bases, with 18 bases left in between. Germline values: CDR1 SGHNT, CDR2 YENEEA. The repertoire was sequenced with immunoSEQ multiplex PCR; TCRdb's copy has only in-frame clones and lacks some. The table includes around 67,000 clones, over 70% detected once. The gene calls are TRBV11-3 and TRBJ1-3; D perhaps matches TRBD1 (6 bases). This receptor was identified in a man between 50 and 59 years old with active COVID-19. Sequencing used peripheral blood. The chain's CDR3 is CASSAIGGDVGNTIYF. Written as DNA, the CDR3 is TGTGCCAGCAGCGCTATAGGGGGGGACGTCGGAAACACCATATATTTT.